This T cell receptor (beta chain) appears in the sequencing data of a study of blood T cell repertoires in COVID-19. Overall study: Specimens from acute and convalescent COVID-19 originated in the United States, Italy and Spain.

Germline assignment: CDR1 MDHEN and CDR2 SYDVKM. The CDR3 consists of 16 residues. The ends lost 5 bases at V and 1 base at J; junction bases unmatched: 9. Measured with immunoSEQ multiplex PCR; TCRdb has only the in-frame clones, and not every one. Counted here are a few hundred thousand clones, roughly 90% occurring once; the ten biggest clones make up under 4.5%. The clonotype comes from a woman between 50 and 59 years old with active or convalescent COVID-19. V is TRBV28 and J is TRBJ2-7, with 9 bases that match TRBD2. Sequenced material: peripheral blood. The CDR3: CASSPPEREDSYEQYF. CDR3 DNA sequence: TGTGCCAGCAGTCCCCCTGAGCGGGAGGATTCCTACGAGCAGTACTTC.